Listed here are 10 T cell receptor beta chains from one sample, sequenced in a study of beta chain features in type 1 diabetes. Sequenced material consisted of expressed TCRB transcripts (all of the isolated RNA was reverse transcribed). Produced via immunoSEQ multiplex PCR; TCRdb's table is partial and in-frame only. The sample comprises 300,000 to 400,000 clones, 7.5% to 9% of which are singletons, and 0.44% rests with the top ten. The sample comprised central memory CD4+ T cells from blood. Receptor source: a woman between 18 and 30 years old in good health.

The chain recombines TRBV6-4 with TRBJ2-3; TRBD2 agrees at 8 bases. The V and J ends lost 8 bases and 7 bases, in that order; junction bases with no gene match: 11. Germline CDR1 MRHNA, CDR2 SNTAGT. The CDR3 has 14 amino acids. The CDR3 DNA reads TGTGCCAGCCAGGAGCTCGGGAGGGTAAATACGCAGTATTTT. Encoded protein: CASQELGRVNTQYF.

This clone was detected many times. The chain uses TRBV27 and TRBJ1-3; D remains unclear. V lost 0 bases, J lost 2 bases, and 8 bases lay in between. Germline V gene sequence: CDR1 MNHEY, CDR2 SMNVEV (reference sequence). CDR3 size: 15 residues. DNA of the CDR3: TGTGCCAGCAGTTTATCGGGAATGGCTGGAAACACCATATATTTT. Its protein is CASSLSGMAGNTIYF.

A note on this clone: A junction end diverges from the germline sequence, so it may reflect a read error. This sequence joins TRBV5-8 and TRBJ1-2; weak D call: TRBD1 (5 bases). The CDR3 is 15 residues long. Germline CDR1 reads SGHTS; CDR2 reads YDEGEE. CDR3 residues: CARSLHLQGGDGYTF. CDR3 in DNA: TGTGCCAGAAGCTTGCACCTTCAGGGAGGCGATGGCTACACCTTC.

The J gene is TRBJ2-7, the V gene TRBV6-5, with 8 nucleotides matching TRBD1. The ends lost 7 bases at V and 9 bases at J; junction bases unmatched: 11. Germline CDR1 MNHEY, CDR2 SVGAGI. The CDR3 is 13 residues long. The DNA for the CDR3 is TGTGCCAGCACCCAGGACAGGGTGGGGAGGCAGTACTTC. This gives the protein CASTQDRVGRQYF.

This clone was counted only a few times. The genes are TRBV5-4 and TRBJ2-3; the D gene could be TRBD1 or TRBD2 (5 bases each). Germline CDR1 reads SGHNT; CDR2 reads YYREEE (reference sequence). The CDR3 covers 15 residues. The ends were cut back, 0 bases at V and 1 base at J, with 9 bases in the middle. The CDR3 region is CASSLDGGRTDTQYF. The CDR3 region has the DNA TGTGCCAGCAGCTTGGATGGGGGTCGCACAGATACGCAGTATTTT. The variable domain in full, with the rest retrieved from reference TRBV5-4 and TRBJ2-3, is ETGVTQSPTHLIKTRGQQVTLRCSSQSGHNTVSWYQQALGQGPQFIFQYYREEENGRGNFPPRFSGLQFPNYSSELNVNALELDDSALYLCASSLDGGRTDTQYFGPGTRLTVL.

This chain joins TRBV29-1 and TRBJ1-2; D is unclear. The V and J ends lost 6 bases and 7 bases respectively, with 6 bases between them. The length of the CDR3 is 9 residues. Per the germline V gene, CDR1 is SQVTM and CDR2 is ANQGSEA. DNA of the CDR3: TGCAGCGTCTACCCTGGCTACACCTTC. It is translated as CSVYPGYTF.

In its sample, this clone was seen a few times. V and J are TRBV15 and TRBJ2-3; 10 positions match TRBD2. The trim removed 3 bases at V and 4 bases at J, leaving 13 bases unmatched. The CDR3 sequence is 18 residues long. The germline V gene has CDR1 LNHNV and CDR2 YYDKDF (reference sequence). The CDR3 sequence: CATSRVLAGGTSADTQYF. The CDR3 DNA is TGTGCCACCAGCAGGGTATTAGCGGGAGGTACCTCCGCAGATACGCAGTATTTT. Full variable domain (rest looked up from reference TRBV15 and TRBJ2-3): DAMVIQNPRYQVTQFGKPVTLSCSQTLNHNVMYWYQQKSSQAPKLLFHYYDKDFNNEADTPDNFQSRRPNTSFCFLDIRSPGLGDTAMYLCATSRVLAGGTSADTQYFGPGTRLTVL.

This clone appeared many times. V usage is TRBV18 and J usage is TRBJ1-2; 9 bases match TRBD1. Germline V gene sequence: CDR1 KGHSH, CDR2 LQKENI. Trimming at V came to 2 bases and at J to 7 bases, leaving 5 bases not matched to a gene. The CDR3 contains 14 residues. CDR3 amino acids: CASSPESDRGGYTF. DNA for the CDR3: TGTGCCAGCTCACCAGAATCGGACAGGGGTGGCTACACCTTC.

A few counts support this clone. The chain is built from TRBV5-1 and TRBJ2-1; the D is unclear. Germline V gives CDR1 SGHRS, CDR2 YFSETQ. The CDR3 runs 16 residues. Trimming left V 1 base short and J 0 bases short, with 11 bases between. The CDR3 coding sequence is TGCGCCAGCAGCTTGCTGGCGATGGGCTCCTACAATGAGCAGTTCTTC. This sequence encodes CASSLLAMGSYNEQFF.

A few counts support this clone. V is TRBV5-1 and J is TRBJ2-5, with 13 bases aligning to TRBD2. CDR1 and CDR2 from the germline V gene are SGHRS and YFSETQ. CDR3 length: 16 residues. V was pared by 5 bases and J by 1 base, with 5 bases of the junction left unmatched. Here the CDR3 reads CASRKGTSGIQETQYF. Here the CDR3 DNA reads TGCGCCAGCAGGAAGGGGACTAGCGGGATCCAAGAGACCCAGTACTTC.